The rows below give T cell receptor beta chains drawn from one sample of a study of T cell repertoires and Cas9 in healthy adults. Sequencing used immunoSEQ multiplex PCR; TCRdb keeps in-frame clones, though not all of them. Of approximately 23,000 clones in the sample, 91% were seen once. Sequencing was performed on CD4+ effector T cells (CD127+, CD25-, CD137-, CD154-) from PBMCs; culture status not recorded. The receptors come from a human donor in good health. Both conserved end residues are part of each CDR3. A D gene is named only where the DNA matches it firmly. A row's size may be missing; if present it is once, few, many or a size class.

clone_size d_call j_call v_call cdr3_nt cdr3_aa
NA NA TRBJ1-2 TRBV27 TGTGCCAGCAGTTCCAGGACAGACTATGGCTACACCTTC CASSSRTDYGYTF
once TRBD2 TRBJ2-1 TRBV7-9 TGTGCCGCGGCGGGGGGACGGAATGAGCAGTTCTTC CAAAGGRNEQFF
NA TRBD1 TRBJ2-7 TRBV19 TGTGCCAGTAGTATATCCGACAGGGGCAACGAGCAGTACTTC CASSISDRGNEQYF
NA NA TRBJ1-2 TRBV28 TGTGCCAGCAGCTCGTCGCGAAGGTACACCTTC CASSSSRRYTF
NA TRBD2 TRBJ2-1 TRBV6-1 TGTGCCAGCAGTGAAGGCTCGGTGCGGGGGGTTTACAATGAGCAGTTCTTC CASSEGSVRGVYNEQFF
NA NA TRBJ2-1 TRBV7-9 TGTGCCAGCAGCCTGGTAGACACCAATGAGCAGTTCTTC CASSLVDTNEQFF
NA TRBD2 TRBJ2-3 TRBV30 TGTGCCGGGGTGGGGGGAGCGGGGAGCACAGATACGCAGTATTTT CAGVGGAGSTDTQYF
NA TRBD1 TRBJ1-2 TRBV28 TGTGCCAGCAGTTTCCCGGACAGGGATCAATATGGCTACACCTTC CASSFPDRDQYGYTF
NA NA TRBJ2-7 TRBV28 TGTGCCAGCTCCGGGACGGATACCTACGAGCAGTACTTC CASSGTDTYEQYF
NA NA TRBJ2-1 TRBV10-3 TGTGCCATCAGTCCAGGGGCCCTGGAGAATGAGCAGTTCTTC CAISPGALENEQFF
NA NA TRBJ2-1 TRBV18 TGTGCCAGCTCTTCTAGGGGGTATGAGCAGTTCTTC CASSSRGYEQFF
NA NA TRBJ1-3 TRBV28 TGTGCCAGCAGACCCACGTGGCTTTCTGGAAACACCATATATTTT CASRPTWLSGNTIYF
once TRBD1 TRBJ1-2 TRBV27 TGTGCCAGCAGTTCGGGACAGGGAAAAGAGGGCTACACCTTC CASSSGQGKEGYTF
NA TRBD1 TRBJ2-7 TRBV7-2 TGTGCCAGCAGCTTCCGGGACAGGGGTTCAGACGAGCAGTACTTC CASSFRDRGSDEQYF
NA NA TRBJ1-3 TRBV7-9 TGTGCCAGCAGTTCGTCAGTGGGTGGGAACACCATATATTTT CASSSSVGGNTIYF
NA NA TRBJ1-6 TRBV6-1 TGTGCCAGCAGCGAACAGGATAGGACAGATAATTCACCCCTCCACTTT CASSEQDRTDNSPLHF
NA NA TRBJ2-2 TRBV4-2 TGTGCCAGCAGCCCTTCTCAGGGGCAAAACACCGGGGAGCTGTTTTTT CASSPSQGQNTGELFF
few NA TRBJ2-2 TRBV4-1 TGCGCCAGCAGCCAAGGAGGTCTCATCACCGGGGAGCTGTTTTTT CASSQGGLITGELFF
NA NA TRBJ1-5 TRBV2 TGTGCCAGCAGTTTGGACACCACTCGGGCTCAGCCCCAGCATTTT CASSLDTTRAQPQHF
few TRBD2 TRBJ2-1 TRBV5-1 TGCGCCAGCAGCCCCTATCTAAGCGGGGGGTCGAGTCATGAGCAGTTCTTC CASSPYLSGGSSHEQFF
NA TRBD2 TRBJ2-3 TRBV5-1 TGCGCCAGCAGCTACGGACTAGCCCAGGCAGATACGCAGTATTTT CASSYGLAQADTQYF
NA NA TRBJ1-2 TRBV15 TGTGCCACCAGCAGAGATAGGTTCGGGGCTAAGGGCTACACCTTC CATSRDRFGAKGYTF
NA NA TRBJ1-2 TRBV28 TGTGCCAGCATCCAGGGTGAATTAGGCTACACCTTC CASIQGELGYTF
few NA TRBJ2-2 TRBV5-4 TGTGCCAGCAGCTTGGTCGCCACCGGGGAGCTGTTTTTT CASSLVATGELFF
once TRBD1 TRBJ1-6 TRBV6-5 TGTGCCAGCAGCTCCGGACAGGGCTATAATTCACCCCTCCACTTT CASSSGQGYNSPLHF
NA TRBD1 TRBJ1-1 TRBV6-5 TGTGCCAGCGGCCGAACAGGGGGCGGATCTGAAGCTTTCTTT CASGRTGGGSEAFF
NA NA TRBJ1-1 TRBV5-1 TGCGCCAGCAGTTACCTCGGGGGCACTGAAGCTTTCTTT CASSYLGGTEAFF
NA TRBD1 TRBJ1-2 TRBV14 TGTGCCAGCAGCCAACGGGACAGGGGAAATTTTGACTATGGCTACACCTTC CASSQRDRGNFDYGYTF
NA TRBD1 TRBJ2-5 TRBV5-4 TGTGCCAGCAGCCGACAGGGTTTCCAAGAGACCCAGTACTTC CASSRQGFQETQYF
NA TRBD2 TRBJ2-7 TRBV28 TGTGCCAGCAGTAAGACTAGCGGGAGCTCCTACGAGCAGTACTTC CASSKTSGSSYEQYF
few TRBD2 TRBJ2-1 TRBV10-2 TGCGCCAGCAGTGAGATGGGGGGGGGTTACAATGAGCAGTTCTTC CASSEMGGGYNEQFF
NA TRBD2 TRBJ2-7 TRBV5-6 TGTGCCAGCAGCTTGCTGACTAGCGCTAACTACGAGCAGTACTTC CASSLLTSANYEQYF
NA NA TRBJ2-7 TRBV6-5 TGTGCCAGCACCACCCCGGGCTACGAGCAGTACTTC CASTTPGYEQYF
NA NA TRBJ2-2 TRBV5-1 TGCGCCAGCAGCTCCCGGGCCGAGGTTGGGGAGCTGTTTTTT CASSSRAEVGELFF
NA TRBD2 TRBJ2-7 TRBV6-6 TGTGCCAGTGTAGGATCCGGCGGGAGTTCCTACGAGCAGTACTTC CASVGSGGSSYEQYF
NA NA TRBJ2-2 TRBV14 TGTGCCAGCAGCCCCCCAACGGAAAGGCCCGGGGAGCTGTTTTTT CASSPPTERPGELFF
NA TRBD1 TRBJ1-6 TRBV28 TGTGCCAGCAGAGGGGGCGATTCACCCCTCCACTTT CASRGGDSPLHF
NA TRBD2 TRBJ2-1 TRBV6-5 TGTGCCAGCAGTCGGGGGACTAGCTCCTACAATGAGCAGTTCTTC CASSRGTSSYNEQFF
NA NA TRBJ2-7 TRBV7-2 TGTGCCAGCAGCCCTAGGGCCGGGACCAACGAGCAGTACTTC CASSPRAGTNEQYF
once NA TRBJ1-1 TRBV7-8 TGTGCCAGCAGCGCCCGAGGGGGGGGCGCAGGAGGGAACACTGAAGCTTTCTTT CASSARGGGAGGNTEAFF
NA NA TRBJ1-2 TRBV5-6 TGTGCCAGCAGCCTCGCAGATGGGGGAAAATTTGGCTACACCTTC CASSLADGGKFGYTF
NA TRBD1 TRBJ1-1 TRBV11-3 TGTGCCAGCAGCGCCACAGGGGGCGGGGATGAAGCTTTCTTT CASSATGGGDEAFF
NA NA TRBJ2-2 TRBV4-2 TGTGCCAGCAGCCAAGAAACAGGAGACACCGGGGAGCTGTTTTTT CASSQETGDTGELFF
NA NA TRBJ1-5 TRBV7-9 TGTGCCAGCAGCTTGGGGATGGGGCCCCAGCATTTT CASSLGMGPQHF
NA NA TRBJ2-6 TRBV28 TGTGCCAGCACCCCAGGAGGGATCGCTGGGGCCAACGTCCTGACTTTC CASTPGGIAGANVLTF
NA NA TRBJ1-2 TRBV28 TGTGCCAGCAGTTTATACAGGGTAAACTATGGCTACACCTTC CASSLYRVNYGYTF
NA NA TRBJ1-3 TRBV6-1 TGTGCCAGCAGCAACGGAGGGGCCTCTGGAAACACCATATATTTT CASSNGGASGNTIYF
NA NA TRBJ2-2 TRBV18 TGTGCCAGCTCACCAGGGGCAGTTTACACCGGGGAGCTGTTTTTT CASSPGAVYTGELFF
NA NA TRBJ1-1 TRBV15 TGTGCCACCAGGGGAAGGCTCCGTGAGGGTGAAGCTTTCTTT CATRGRLREGEAFF
NA TRBD2 TRBJ2-1 TRBV14 TGTGCCAGCAGCCAAGCTACTAGCGCCTACAATGAGCAGTTCTTC CASSQATSAYNEQFF
NA NA TRBJ2-3 TRBV5-1 TGCGCCAGCAGCTTTCTACAGAACACAGATACGCAGTATTTT CASSFLQNTDTQYF
once NA TRBJ2-1 TRBV2 TGTGCCAGCAAAGCCGGGGTCTCCTACAATGAGCAGTTCTTC CASKAGVSYNEQFF
NA NA TRBJ1-1 TRBV28 TGTGCCAGCAGTTTATGGGGGGCGCGGGAGACTGAAGCTTTCTTT CASSLWGARETEAFF
once TRBD1 TRBJ1-2 TRBV28 TGTGCCAGCGCGAAAAACCCAGTTAACAGGGGGGCTGGCTACACCTTC CASAKNPVNRGAGYTF
NA TRBD1 TRBJ2-7 TRBV6-5 TGTGCCAGCAGTACCCGGGACAGGGGCGCCTACGAGCAGTACTTC CASSTRDRGAYEQYF